Given below is one T cell receptor beta chain in context. Its antigen remains unknown. Each CDR3 protein gets one entry after TCRdb re-called the RT-PCR reads with MiXCR. The top ten clones hold approximately 12% of a sample with 500,000 or so distinct CDR3 sequences, roughly 9.7% of them seen once. The source of the sample is a study of response to subunit inactivated influenza vaccine. Study-level points and caveats: Authors suggested seasonal influenza vaccinations each recruit few new T cells.

V lost 1 base, J lost 4 bases, and 20 bases lay in between. Germline V lookup: CDR1 SGHAT, CDR2 FQNNGV. CDR3 length: 18 residues. The sequenced sample was PBMCs from blood, obtained 40 to 50 days after vaccination. This TCR derives from a man aged 50-59 years who received an inactivated influenza vaccine. The chain employs TRBV11-2 and TRBJ2-1, with D possibly being TRBD2 (6 bases). CDR3 amino acids: CASSLGGLYSEVYNEQFF. The CDR3 DNA reads TGTGCCAGCAGCTTAGGAGGACTATATAGCGAAGTGTACAATGAGCAGTTCTTC.